These 9 T cell receptor beta chains came from one sample sequenced in a study of blood T cell repertoires in COVID-19. TCRdb keeps only in-frame clones here, not all; method: immunoSEQ multiplex PCR. The sample shows nearly 350,000 clones, 75% to 90% of them seen only once. The material sequenced was peripheral blood. Receptors originate from a woman in her forties or fifties with COVID-19, enrolled during active disease.

This clone was found once. The chain employs TRBV15 and TRBJ1-1, with D possibly matching TRBD1 (6 bases). The CDR3 has 16 residues. Germline CDR1 reads LNHNV; CDR2 reads YYDKDF (reference sequence). V lost 9 bases, J lost 3 bases, and 23 bases lay in between. CDR3 sequence (DNA): TGTGCCACAAAGCAGGGGTTCGAGAGGGGATACACTGAAGCTTTCTTT. It specifies CATKQGFERGYTEAFF.

This rearrangement joins TRBV11-3 to TRBJ1-3; no definite D call. The CDR3 runs to 15 residues. Trimming stripped 1 base from V and 4 bases from J, with 11 bases between. CDR1 and CDR2 from the germline V gene are SGHNT and YENEEA. The CDR3 protein is CASSLGAGRGNTIYF. CDR3 coding DNA: TGTGCCAGCAGCTTAGGGGCTGGGCGAGGAAACACCATATATTTT.

The V gene is TRBV30, the J gene TRBJ2-1; D is uncertain. The V gene's germline CDR1 is GTSNPN and CDR2 SVGIG (reference sequence). With 1 base removed from V and 10 bases from J, the gap between germline ends came to 8 bases. The CDR3 has 11 amino acids. CDR3 loop: CAWSGQREQFF. The CDR3 bases are TGTGCCTGGAGTGGACAAAGGGAGCAGTTCTTC.

J is TRBJ2-5 and V is TRBV18, with TRBD1 matching over 8 bases. The CDR3 contains 14 residues. The J segment lost 3 bases and the V segment lost 4 bases, leaving 4 bases of the junction unmatched. From germline, CDR1 is KGHSH and CDR2 LQKENI. For the CDR3, the DNA is TGTGCCAGCTCACAATTGGACAGGGAAGAGACCCAGTACTTC. Its protein product is CASSQLDREETQYF.

The chain joins TRBV7-2 to TRBJ1-5, with 8 bases aligning to TRBD1. Germline lookup yields CDR1 SGHTA and CDR2 FQGNSA. This CDR3 region has 18 residues. The trim removed 4 bases at V and 6 bases at J, leaving 17 bases unmatched. CDR3 DNA sequence: TGTGCCAGCAGCTCACAAGCCCTCAGGGGGCTTGGCGGTCAGCCCCAGCATTTT. Protein: CASSSQALRGLGGQPQHF.

This sequence joins TRBV10-3 and TRBJ2-7; 7 nucleotides align to TRBD2. V lost 2 bases and J lost 7; bases outside the gene matches: 8. CDR3 length: 14 amino acids. Germline V gene sequence: CDR1 ENHRY, CDR2 SYGVKD. CDR3 DNA sequence: TGTGCCATCAGTGAGGTGGGAGGGCCGGGGGAGCAGTACTTC. Protein: CAISEVGGPGEQYF.

The chain couples TRBV2 to TRBJ1-2, with D perhaps matching TRBD1 (5 bases). With 4 bases removed from V and 8 bases from J, the gap between germline ends came to 17 bases. CDR3 size: 14 residues. CDR1 is SNHLY, CDR2 FYNNEI, per germline. The chain's CDR3 is CASSARRGGSGYTF. CDR3 nucleotides: TGTGCCAGCAGTGCCCGCCGGGGGGGGTCGGGCTACACCTTC.

The chain combines TRBV25-1 with TRBJ2-2, with D maybe TRBD2 (7 bases). The CDR3 length is 18 residues. Trimming cost V 2 bases and J 5 bases, with 21 bases left between them. In germline, CDR1 is MGHDK, CDR2 SYGVNS. CDR3 loop: CASSETGYRAGATGELFF. In DNA form, the CDR3 reads TGTGCCAGCAGTGAAACAGGGTATCGGGCGGGAGCAACCGGGGAGCTGTTTTTT.

The rearrangement joins TRBV5-4 to TRBJ1-2; D is unclear. This CDR3 has 13 amino acids. In germline, CDR1 is SGHNT, CDR2 YYREEE (reference sequence). V lost 4 bases and J lost 5, with 12 bases in between. The CDR3 spells CASSRVGIYGYTF. DNA for the CDR3: TGTGCCAGCAGCCGGGTCGGAATATATGGCTACACCTTC.